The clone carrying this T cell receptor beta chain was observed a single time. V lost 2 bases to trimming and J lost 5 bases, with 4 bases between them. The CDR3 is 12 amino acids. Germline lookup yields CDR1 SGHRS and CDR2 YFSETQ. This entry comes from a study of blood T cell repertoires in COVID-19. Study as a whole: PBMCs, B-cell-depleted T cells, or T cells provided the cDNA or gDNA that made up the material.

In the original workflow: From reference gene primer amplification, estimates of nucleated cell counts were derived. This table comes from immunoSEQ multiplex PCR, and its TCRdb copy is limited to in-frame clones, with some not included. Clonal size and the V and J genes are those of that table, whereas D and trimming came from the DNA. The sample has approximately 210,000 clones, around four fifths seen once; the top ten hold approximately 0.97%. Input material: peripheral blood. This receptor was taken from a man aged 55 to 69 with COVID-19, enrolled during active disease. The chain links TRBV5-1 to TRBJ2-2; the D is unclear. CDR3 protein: CASSFGTGELFF. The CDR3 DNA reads TGCGCCAGCAGCTTCGGGACCGGGGAGCTGTTTTTT.